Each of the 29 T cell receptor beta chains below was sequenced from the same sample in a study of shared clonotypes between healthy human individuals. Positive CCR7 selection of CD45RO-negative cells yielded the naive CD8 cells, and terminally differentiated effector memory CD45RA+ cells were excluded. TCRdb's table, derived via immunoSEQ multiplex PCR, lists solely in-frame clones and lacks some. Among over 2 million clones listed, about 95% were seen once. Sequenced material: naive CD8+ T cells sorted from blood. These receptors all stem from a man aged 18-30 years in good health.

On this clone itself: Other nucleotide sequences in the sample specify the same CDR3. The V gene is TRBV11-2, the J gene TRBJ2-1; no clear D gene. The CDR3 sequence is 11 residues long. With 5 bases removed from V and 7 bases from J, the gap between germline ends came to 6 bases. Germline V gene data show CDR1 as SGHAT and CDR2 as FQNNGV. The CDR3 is CASSLANEQFF. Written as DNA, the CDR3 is TGTGCCAGCAGCCTCGCTAATGAGCAGTTCTTC. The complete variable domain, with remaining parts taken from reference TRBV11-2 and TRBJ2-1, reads EAGVAQSPRYKIIEKRQSVAFWCNPISGHATLYWYQQILGQGPKLLIQFQNNGVVDDSQLPKDRFSAERLKGVDSTLKIQPAKLEDSAVYLCASSLANEQFFGPGTRLTVL.

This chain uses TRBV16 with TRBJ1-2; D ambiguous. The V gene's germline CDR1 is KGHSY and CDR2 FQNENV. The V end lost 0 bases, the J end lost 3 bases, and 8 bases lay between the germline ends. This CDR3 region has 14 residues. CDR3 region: CASSQSPGHYGYTF. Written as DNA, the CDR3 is TGTGCCAGCAGCCAATCTCCTGGACACTATGGCTACACCTTC.

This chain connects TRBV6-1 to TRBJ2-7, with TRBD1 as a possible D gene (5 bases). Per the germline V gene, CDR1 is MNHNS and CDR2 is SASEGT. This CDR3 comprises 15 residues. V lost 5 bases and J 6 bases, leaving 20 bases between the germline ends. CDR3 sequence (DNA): TGTGCCAGCAGTCAGGGCTTAGGGGAATTTCTCGAGCAGTACTTC. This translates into CASSQGLGEFLEQYF.

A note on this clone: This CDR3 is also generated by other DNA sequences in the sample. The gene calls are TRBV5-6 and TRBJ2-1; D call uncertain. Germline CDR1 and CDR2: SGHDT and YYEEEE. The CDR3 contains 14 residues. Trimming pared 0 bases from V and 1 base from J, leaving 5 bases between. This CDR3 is CASSLDQSYNEQFF. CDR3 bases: TGTGCCAGCAGCTTGGATCAGTCCTACAATGAGCAGTTCTTC.

As DNA, the CDR3 is TGTGCCAGCAGCTCCACAAGTTGGGAATCGCAGTATTTT. Translation: CASSSTSWESQYF. The chain has TRBV7-9 and TRBJ2-3; no definite D call. With 4 bases removed from V and 10 bases from J, the gap between germline ends came to 15 bases. The CDR3 is made up of 13 amino acids. Per germline, CDR1 SEHNR and CDR2 FQNEAQ (reference sequence).

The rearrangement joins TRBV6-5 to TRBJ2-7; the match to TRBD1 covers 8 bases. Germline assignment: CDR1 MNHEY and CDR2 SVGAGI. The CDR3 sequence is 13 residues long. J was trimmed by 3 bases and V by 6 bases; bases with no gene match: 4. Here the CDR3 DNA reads TGTGCCAGCAGCTGGGGACAGGACTACGAGCAGTACTTC. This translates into CASSWGQDYEQYF.

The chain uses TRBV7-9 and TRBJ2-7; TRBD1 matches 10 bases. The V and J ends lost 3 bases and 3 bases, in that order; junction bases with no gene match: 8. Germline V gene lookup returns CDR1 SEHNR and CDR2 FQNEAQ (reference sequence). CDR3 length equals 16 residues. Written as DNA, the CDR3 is TGTGCCAGCAGCTTTCCAACCGGGACAGGGGACTACGAGCAGTACTTC. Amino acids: CASSFPTGTGDYEQYF.

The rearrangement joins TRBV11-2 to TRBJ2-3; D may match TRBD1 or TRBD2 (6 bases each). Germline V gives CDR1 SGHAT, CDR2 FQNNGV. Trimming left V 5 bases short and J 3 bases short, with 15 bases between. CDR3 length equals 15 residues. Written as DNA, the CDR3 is TGTGCCAGCAGCCCAGCCGGAGGGGGGACAGATACGCAGTATTTT. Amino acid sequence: CASSPAGGGTDTQYF.

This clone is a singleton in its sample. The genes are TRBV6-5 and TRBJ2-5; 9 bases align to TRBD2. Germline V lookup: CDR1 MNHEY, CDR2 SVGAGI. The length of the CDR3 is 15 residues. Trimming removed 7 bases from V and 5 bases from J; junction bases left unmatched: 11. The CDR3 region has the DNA TGTGCCAGCAATCCCTTTGCGGGAGGGGATGAGACCCAGTACTTC. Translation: CASNPFAGGDETQYF.

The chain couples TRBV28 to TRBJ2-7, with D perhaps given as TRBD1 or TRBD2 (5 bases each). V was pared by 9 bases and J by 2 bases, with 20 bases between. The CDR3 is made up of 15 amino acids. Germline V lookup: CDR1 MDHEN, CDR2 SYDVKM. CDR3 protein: CASSPTGTVAYEQYF. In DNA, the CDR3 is TGTGCCAGTTCCCCAACCGGGACGGTTGCCTACGAGCAGTACTTC.

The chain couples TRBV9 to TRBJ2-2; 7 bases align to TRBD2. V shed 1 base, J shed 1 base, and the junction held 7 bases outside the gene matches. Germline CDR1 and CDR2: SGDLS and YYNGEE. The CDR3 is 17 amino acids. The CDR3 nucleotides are TGTGCCAGCAGCGTATCCCCCCGGACTAGGAACACCGGGGAGCTGTTTTTT. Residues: CASSVSPRTRNTGELFF.

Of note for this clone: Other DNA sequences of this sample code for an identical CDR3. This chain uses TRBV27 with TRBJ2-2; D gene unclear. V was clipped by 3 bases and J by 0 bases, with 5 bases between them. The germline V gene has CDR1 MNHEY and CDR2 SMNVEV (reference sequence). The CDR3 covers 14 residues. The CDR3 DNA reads TGTGCCAGCAGTTTTCTAACGAACACCGGGGAGCTGTTTTTT. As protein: CASSFLTNTGELFF.

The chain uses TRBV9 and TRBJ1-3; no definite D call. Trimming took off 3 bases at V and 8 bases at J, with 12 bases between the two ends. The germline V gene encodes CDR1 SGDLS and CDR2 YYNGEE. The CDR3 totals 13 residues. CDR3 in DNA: TGTGCCAGCAGCGGTCCTTTAAAGTACACCATATATTTT. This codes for CASSGPLKYTIYF. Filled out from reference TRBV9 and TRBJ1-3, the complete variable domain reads DSGVTQTPKHLITATGQRVTLRCSPRSGDLSVYWYQQSLDQGLQFLIQYYNGEERAKGNILERFSAQQFPDLHSELNLSSLELGDSALYFCASSGPLKYTIYFGEGSWLTVV.

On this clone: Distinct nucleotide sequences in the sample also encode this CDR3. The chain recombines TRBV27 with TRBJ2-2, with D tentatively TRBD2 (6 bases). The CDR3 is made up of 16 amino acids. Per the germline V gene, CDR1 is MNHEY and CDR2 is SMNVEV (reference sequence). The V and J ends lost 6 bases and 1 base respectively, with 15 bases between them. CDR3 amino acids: CASSLSGGGNTGELFF. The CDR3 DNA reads TGTGCCAGCAGCCTTAGCGGAGGTGGGAACACCGGGGAGCTGTTTTTT.

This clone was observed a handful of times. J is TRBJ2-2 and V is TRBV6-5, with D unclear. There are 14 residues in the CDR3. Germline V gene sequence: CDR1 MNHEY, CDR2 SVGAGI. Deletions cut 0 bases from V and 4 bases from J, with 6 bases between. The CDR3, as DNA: TGTGCCAGCAGTTACTCGATTAGCACCGGGGAGCTGTTTTTT. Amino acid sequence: CASSYSISTGELFF.

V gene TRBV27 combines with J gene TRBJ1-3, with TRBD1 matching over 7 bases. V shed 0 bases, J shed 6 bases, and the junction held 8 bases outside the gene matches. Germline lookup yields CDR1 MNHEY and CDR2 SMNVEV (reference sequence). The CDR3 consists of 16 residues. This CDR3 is CASSLSKGAEENTIYF. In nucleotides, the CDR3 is TGTGCCAGCAGTTTATCTAAGGGGGCTGAAGAAAACACCATATATTTT.

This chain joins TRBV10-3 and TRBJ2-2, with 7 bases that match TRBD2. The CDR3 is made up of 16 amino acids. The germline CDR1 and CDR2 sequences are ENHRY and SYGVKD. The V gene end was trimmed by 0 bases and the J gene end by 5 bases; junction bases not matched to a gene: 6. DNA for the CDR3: TGTGCCATCAGTGAGTCGATGCGGGAGACGACCGGGGAGCTGTTTTTT. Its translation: CAISESMRETTGELFF.

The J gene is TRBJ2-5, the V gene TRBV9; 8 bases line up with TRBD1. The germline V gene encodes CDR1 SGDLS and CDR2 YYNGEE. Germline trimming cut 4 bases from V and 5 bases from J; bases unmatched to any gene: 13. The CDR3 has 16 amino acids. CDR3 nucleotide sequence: TGTGCCAGCAGCCCTACCGGGCAGGGGGCCCGGGAGACCCAGTACTTC. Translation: CASSPTGQGARETQYF. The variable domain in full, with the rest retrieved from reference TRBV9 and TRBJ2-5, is DSGVTQTPKHLITATGQRVTLRCSPRSGDLSVYWYQQSLDQGLQFLIQYYNGEERAKGNILERFSAQQFPDLHSELNLSSLELGDSALYFCASSPTGQGARETQYFGPGTRLLVL.

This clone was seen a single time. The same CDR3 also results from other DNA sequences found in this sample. CDR3 in amino acids: CASSLGGVEQYF. The CDR3 coding sequence is TGTGCCAGCAGCTTAGGGGGCGTCGAGCAGTACTTC. The V and J genes are TRBV11-2 and TRBJ2-7; possible D gene TRBD1, 5 bases. Germline loops: CDR1 SGHAT, CDR2 FQNNGV. The V end lost 1 base, the J end lost 6 bases, and 7 bases lay between the germline ends. This CDR3 region has 12 residues.

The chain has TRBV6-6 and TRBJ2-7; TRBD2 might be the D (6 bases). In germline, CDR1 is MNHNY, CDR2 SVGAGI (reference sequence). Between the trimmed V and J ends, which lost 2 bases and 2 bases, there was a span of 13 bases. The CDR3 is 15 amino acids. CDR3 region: CASSYDGGSTYEQYF. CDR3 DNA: TGTGCCAGCAGTTACGATGGGGGGTCAACCTACGAGCAGTACTTC.

The CDR3: CASSSLNPSGSGGEQYF. For the CDR3, the DNA is TGTGCCAGCAGTTCTTTAAATCCTAGCGGGTCCGGGGGGGAGCAGTACTTC. The chain couples TRBV27 to TRBJ2-7; 8 bases line up with TRBD2. The V and J ends lost 4 bases and 7 bases, in that order; junction bases with no gene match: 18. The CDR3 runs 17 residues. Germline CDR1 and CDR2: MNHEY and SMNVEV (reference sequence).

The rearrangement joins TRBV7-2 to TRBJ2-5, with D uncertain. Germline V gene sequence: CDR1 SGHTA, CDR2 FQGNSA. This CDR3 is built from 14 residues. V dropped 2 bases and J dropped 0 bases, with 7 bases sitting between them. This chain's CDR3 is CASSLWTDQETQYF. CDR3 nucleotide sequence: TGTGCCAGCAGCTTATGGACGGACCAAGAGACCCAGTACTTC.

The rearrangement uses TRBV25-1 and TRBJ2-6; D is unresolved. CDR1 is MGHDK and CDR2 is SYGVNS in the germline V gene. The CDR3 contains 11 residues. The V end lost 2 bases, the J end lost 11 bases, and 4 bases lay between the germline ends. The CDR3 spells CASSEGYVLTF. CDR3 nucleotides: TGTGCCAGCAGTGAAGGTTACGTCCTGACTTTC.

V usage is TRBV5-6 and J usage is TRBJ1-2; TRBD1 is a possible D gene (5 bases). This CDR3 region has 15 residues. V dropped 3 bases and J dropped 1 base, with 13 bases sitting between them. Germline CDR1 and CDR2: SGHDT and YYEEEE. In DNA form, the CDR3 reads TGTGCCAGCAGCTCCACGCCGGGGGATAACTATGGCTACACCTTC. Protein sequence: CASSSTPGDNYGYTF.

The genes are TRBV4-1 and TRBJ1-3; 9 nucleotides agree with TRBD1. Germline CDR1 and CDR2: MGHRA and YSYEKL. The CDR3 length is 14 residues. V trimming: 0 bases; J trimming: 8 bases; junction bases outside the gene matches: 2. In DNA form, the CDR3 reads TGCGCCAGCAGCCAAGAGGACAGGGGCTACACCATATATTTT. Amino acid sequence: CASSQEDRGYTIYF.

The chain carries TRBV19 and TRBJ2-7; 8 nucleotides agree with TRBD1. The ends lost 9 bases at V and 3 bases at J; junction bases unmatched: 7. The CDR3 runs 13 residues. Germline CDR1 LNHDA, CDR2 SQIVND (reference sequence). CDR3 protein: CARYRDRYYEQYF. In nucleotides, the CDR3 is TGTGCCAGATACCGGGACAGGTACTACGAGCAGTACTTC.

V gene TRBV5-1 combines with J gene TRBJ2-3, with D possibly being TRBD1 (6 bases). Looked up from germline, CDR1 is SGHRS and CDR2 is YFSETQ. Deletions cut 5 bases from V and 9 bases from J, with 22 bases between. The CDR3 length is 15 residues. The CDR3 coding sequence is TGCGCCAGCAGAGAGGGACACTCAGAAAAAGGGACGCAGTATTTT. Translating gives CASREGHSEKGTQYF.

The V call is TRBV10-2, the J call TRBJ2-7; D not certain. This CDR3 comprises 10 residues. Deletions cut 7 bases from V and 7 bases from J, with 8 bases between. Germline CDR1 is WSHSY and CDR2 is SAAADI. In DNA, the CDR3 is TGCGCCAGCAATCTCGGGGAGCAGTACTTC. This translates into CASNLGEQYF.

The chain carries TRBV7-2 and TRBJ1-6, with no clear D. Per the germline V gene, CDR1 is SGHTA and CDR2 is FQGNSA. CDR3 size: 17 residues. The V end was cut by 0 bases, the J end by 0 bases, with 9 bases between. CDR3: CASSLAVTSSYNSPLHF. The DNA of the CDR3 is TGTGCCAGCAGCTTAGCGGTCACGAGCTCCTATAATTCACCCCTCCACTTT.